The next 14 T cell receptor beta chains were all read from a single sample in a study of human T cells and chemical hapten exposure (dated by TCRdb to the early 2020s). The time point label of this sample denotes: patch test 2, 6 weeks after DPC sensitization. Per the publication, the treatment or condition label means: therapeutic diphenylcyclopropenone sensitization with weekly scalp DPC. The library was prepared using RACE. The sequencer was a NextSeq 500. TCRdb ran its own pipeline on the public reads, namely fastp trimming at Q25 and MiXCR clone calling, and kept in-frame beta chains. Rows matching on CDR3 protein sequence are summarized as one entry with the most common DNA and genes. The sample table holds roughly 380,000 distinct CDR3 sequences, of which nearly 6.5% were seen once. About 5.4% of the sample belongs to the ten largest clones. Source: whole blood, taken in connection with sensitization to the hapten diphenylcyclopropenone (DPC). All receptors derive from a woman aged 18-29 years with alopecia areata. Some clones in this sample may be carry-over from other donors' samples.

This clonotype was found many times. CDR3 nucleotides: TGTGCCACCACGGACAACACAGATACGCAGTATTTT. This codes for CATTDNTDTQYF. The chain carries TRBV10-3 and TRBJ2-3, with D tentatively TRBD1 (5 bases). Trimming shortened V by 10 bases and J by 2 bases, and 10 bases separated the two germline ends. The CDR3 consists of 12 residues. Germline CDR1 is ENHRY and CDR2 is SYGVKD.

This clonotype has at least ten counts. The genes are TRBV5-5 and TRBJ1-2, with D unresolved. The CDR3 contains 15 residues. Trimming pared 0 bases from V and 7 bases from J, leaving 16 bases between. The V gene's germline CDR1 is SGHKS and CDR2 YYEKEE (reference sequence). CDR3 amino acids: CASSLVGSGEIGYTF. The CDR3 DNA reads TGTGCCAGCAGCTTGGTTGGCTCAGGCGAAATTGGCTACACCTTC.

This clonotype was counted a few times. This chain links TRBV3-1 with TRBJ2-5; TRBD1 might be the D (5 bases). Germline V gives CDR1 LGHDT, CDR2 YNNKEL (reference sequence). CDR3 length equals 13 residues. In DNA form, the CDR3 reads TGTGCTTATCAAGCGAAGGGGCGAGAGACCCAGTACTTC. This gives the protein CAYQAKGRETQYF.

The rearrangement uses TRBV18 and TRBJ2-3, with a weak D call TRBD2 (6 bases). CDR1 and CDR2 from the germline V gene are KGHSH and LQKENI. CDR3 length: 14 amino acids. Trimming cost V 3 bases and J 9 bases, with 16 bases left between them. The CDR3 region has the DNA TGTGCCAGCTCACCGCGCGGAGGGAGCCGGACGCAGTATTTT. This sequence encodes CASSPRGGSRTQYF. Filled out from reference TRBV18 and TRBJ2-3, the complete variable domain reads NAGVMQNPRHLVRRRGQEARLRCSPMKGHSHVYWYRQLPEEGLKFMVYLQKENIIDESGMPKERFSAEFPKEGPSILRIQQVVRGDSAAYFCASSPRGGSRTQYFGPGTRLTVL.

This clonotype was observed many times. The J gene is TRBJ1-6, the V gene TRBV7-3, with D unresolved. The CDR3 runs 14 residues. Germline V gene lookup returns CDR1 SGHTA and CDR2 FQGTGA. V lost 6 bases and J lost 0, with 6 bases in between. CDR3 loop: CASSLGSYNSPLHF. CDR3 DNA sequence: TGTGCCAGCAGTTTGGGCTCCTATAATTCACCCCTCCACTTT.

The gene calls are TRBV27 and TRBJ2-7; a weak D match, TRBD1 (6 bases). This CDR3 comprises 14 residues. Trimming took 5 bases from V and 2 from J, leaving 13 bases between them. CDR1 and CDR2 from the germline V gene are MNHEY and SMNVEV (reference sequence). The CDR3 DNA reads as TGTGCCAGCAGTGCTTCCGGGACACCCTACGAGCAGTACTTC. It encodes CASSASGTPYEQYF.

V is TRBV5-1 and J is TRBJ2-3, with 10 bases fitting TRBD2. The CDR3 consists of 15 residues. V lost 4 bases to trimming and J lost 6 bases; unmatched junction nucleotides: 8. Germline CDR1 SGHRS, CDR2 YFSETQ. This chain's CDR3 is CASSPIAGGPDTQYF. The CDR3 DNA sequence: TGCGCCAGCAGCCCGATAGCGGGGGGTCCGGATACGCAGTATTTT.

This clonotype was detected many times. The J gene is TRBJ1-6, the V gene TRBV29-1; D is undetermined. CDR1 SQVTM and CDR2 ANQGSEA come from the germline V gene. V gave up 4 bases and J gave up 8 bases, with 12 bases separating them. The CDR3 runs 13 residues. Here the CDR3 reads CSVAGRPDSPLHF. The CDR3 region has the DNA TGCAGCGTTGCCGGCAGGCCGGATTCACCCCTCCACTTT.

The sample holds many counts of this clonotype. The chain employs TRBV20-1 and TRBJ1-1; D perhaps matches TRBD1 (6 bases). Deletions cut 0 bases from V and 6 bases from J, with 35 bases between. Germline lookup yields CDR1 DFQATT and CDR2 SNEGSKA (reference sequence). This CDR3 spans 21 amino acids. This CDR3 is CSARDLGGARVSRAELSEAFF. CDR3 sequence (DNA): TGCAGTGCTAGAGACCTAGGGGGGGCGAGGGTATCCCGAGCTGAACTATCTGAAGCTTTCTTT.

The genes are TRBV5-1 and TRBJ2-3; no clear D gene. The CDR3 length is 15 residues. Germline assignment: CDR1 SGHRS and CDR2 YFSETQ. Trimming took 1 base from V and 1 from J, leaving 10 bases between them. The CDR3 region has the DNA TGCGCCAGCAGCTTGCAGGACGGCCGCACAGATACGCAGTATTTT. Its translation is CASSLQDGRTDTQYF.

Of note for this clonotype: Because the CDR3 is missing its conserved closing phenylalanine or tryptophan, this is likely a read error. The chain recombines TRBV12-3 or TRBV12-4 with TRBJ1-1, with D possibly TRBD1 on 5 matching bases. This CDR3 contains 14 residues. V lost 3 bases and J 0 bases, leaving 8 bases between the germline ends. This chain's CDR3 is CASSLGVMNTEAFL. CDR3 bases: TGTGCCAGCAGTTTGGGGGTTATGAACACTGAAGCTTTCCTT.

The rearrangement uses TRBV3-1 and TRBJ2-2; D might be TRBD1 (5 bases). Looked up from germline, CDR1 is LGHDT and CDR2 is YNNKEL (reference sequence). V was clipped by 3 bases and J by 0 bases, with 11 bases between them. The CDR3 runs to 16 residues. The CDR3 sequence: CASSQLAGTNTGELFF. CDR3 DNA: TGTGCCAGCAGCCAGTTAGCAGGGACGAACACCGGGGAGCTGTTTTTT.

There are many counts of this clonotype. V gene TRBV6-2 or TRBV6-3 combines with J gene TRBJ1-2; tentative D call: TRBD1 (6 bases). Germline CDR1 is MNHEY and CDR2 is SVGEGT. CDR3 size: 15 residues. V was trimmed by 5 bases and J by 4 bases, leaving 17 bases between them. The CDR3 sequence: CASSPTQGSPYGYTF. CDR3 coding DNA: TGTGCCAGCAGTCCGACACAGGGATCCCCCTATGGCTACACCTTC.

The rearrangement joins TRBV5-1 to TRBJ2-3, with 7 nucleotides matching TRBD1. The CDR3 loop spans 16 amino acids. Trimming took 0 bases from V and 2 from J; bases not matched to a gene: 6. Germline V gene sequence: CDR1 SGHRS, CDR2 YFSETQ. The CDR3 loop reads CASSLEQGVVTDTQYF. The CDR3 region has the DNA TGCGCCAGCAGCTTGGAGCAGGGGGTGGTCACAGATACGCAGTATTTT.